This T cell receptor (beta chain) was captured in a study of blood T cell repertoires in COVID-19. For the study at large: The United States, Italy and Spain provided the acute and convalescent COVID-19 samples.

In the original workflow: Estimation of nucleated cell counts relied on the amplification of reference gene primers. Data came from immunoSEQ multiplex PCR; TCRdb stores just in-frame clones and leaves some out. The V and J calls and clone size are taken from that table; D and trimming were inferred from the DNA. The table has about 190,000 clones, roughly 88% seen once; the top ten hold 5% to 7.5%. Sequencing was performed on peripheral blood. This TCR came from a middle-aged woman who had recovered from COVID-19.

This CDR3 is CASTSGTSGSNEQFF. The CDR3 DNA sequence: TGTGCCAGCACTTCTGGGACTAGCGGATCCAATGAGCAGTTCTTC. The chain joins TRBV27 to TRBJ2-1; TRBD2 agrees at 11 bases. The germline V gene has CDR1 MNHEY and CDR2 SMNVEV (reference sequence). The CDR3 is 15 residues long. J was trimmed by 6 bases and V by 7 bases; bases with no gene match: 8.